The T cell receptor beta chain under discussion was sequenced for a study of blood T cell repertoires in COVID-19. Study details: T cells, B-cell-depleted T cells, or PBMCs provided the cDNA or gDNA that served as material.

V lost 5 bases and J lost 5; bases outside the gene matches: 10. The CDR3 loop spans 14 amino acids. Germline V gene sequence: CDR1 SQVTM, CDR2 ANQGSEA. Generated by immunoSEQ multiplex PCR, the TCRdb table keeps only in-frame clones and is missing some. The sample has some 66,000 clones; around 93% are singletons. The receptor's source is a human donor in a cohort sampled during active COVID-19. The chain has TRBV29-1 and TRBJ1-1; 8 bases fit TRBD1. The sample taken for sequencing was peripheral blood. The CDR3 DNA sequence: TGCAGCGTTAGAAACCGGGACAGGTCTACTGAAGCTTTCTTT. It yields the protein CSVRNRDRSTEAFF. The full variable domain, with the rest looked up from reference TRBV29-1 and TRBJ1-1, is SAVISQKPSRDICQRGTSLTIQCQVDSQVTMMFWYRQQPGQSLTLIATANQGSEATYESGFVIDKFPISRPNLTFSTLTVSNMSPEDSSIYLCSVRNRDRSTEAFFGQGTRLTVV.